This TCR beta chain was captured in a study of radiation and T cells in renal cell carcinoma. Study overall: Nephrectomy followed 15 Gy stereotactic body radiation by 4 weeks.

The CDR3 is 12 amino acids. Germline V gene data show CDR1 as MDHEN and CDR2 as SYDVKM. V was pared by 4 bases and J by 7 bases, with 10 bases between. Comment on this clone: The antigen is unknown.

Study-wide results and caveats: In blood, top tumor clones expanded by 2 weeks, shrinking by 4. Without pretreatment biopsies, baseline tumor clonotype presence was undetermined.

Clones were read by immunoSEQ multiplex PCR, and TCRdb kept only the in-frame ones, dropping some. The sample lists 100,000 or so clones; about 88% were seen once. Specified time point: baseline pretreatment blood. Treatment: 15 Gy SBRT to primary tumor, nephrectomy 4 weeks later. The tumor was a clear cell renal cell carcinoma. The TCR was taken from a man in his fifties or sixties with renal cell carcinoma. The V call is TRBV28, the J call TRBJ1-2; no reliable D call. Sequencing was performed on blood, taken from a patient whose treatment included radiotherapy and nephrectomy. The CDR3 DNA follows: TGTGCCAGCAGTTCCCGGGAGTTTGGCTACACCTTC. It translates to CASSSREFGYTF.